The sequence of this T cell receptor (beta chain) was determined in a study of Ad26.COV2.S vaccination and SARS-CoV-2 variants. About the study: This donor came from the COV1001 trial of Ad26.COV2.S. General study points: For non-spike TCRs, breadth in vaccine recipients resembled that in placebo recipients.

CDR3 length: 13 residues. The V end was cut by 5 bases, the J end by 1 base, with 8 bases between. The germline CDR1 and CDR2 sequences are SGDLS and YYNGEE. The repertoire was sequenced with immunoSEQ multiplex PCR; TCRdb's copy has only in-frame clones and lacks some. The sample contains a few hundred thousand clones, roughly 90% of which appear only once. Treatment indicated: roughly 19 received Ad26.COV2.S at low or high dose, single or two shots; several received placebo; per-sample allocation not given. Vaccine and placebo recipients were sampled on day 63 after the first injection. Worth noting for this clone: Antigen unknown.

Sequenced here: peripheral blood, sampled in a trial of Ad26.COV2.S vaccine versus placebo. This sequence originates from a person aged 18-65 years who received the Ad26.COV2.S COVID-19 vaccine or a placebo. The rearrangement uses TRBV9 and TRBJ2-3; TRBD2 is a possible D gene (5 bases). The CDR3 sequence is CASSYSGTDTQYF. The DNA of the CDR3 is TGTGCCAGCAGTTATAGCGGCACAGATACGCAGTATTTT.